This T cell receptor (beta chain) emerged from a study of beta chain features in type 1 diabetes. Across the study: Sorted cells examined across all samples numbered about 110,000,000. Whole-study findings and limits: Moderate yet significant TCRB CDR3 shortening was seen in Type 1 diabetes patients in all four CD4+ subsets. Small HLA sub-analyses could not settle whether HLA shapes TCRB rearrangement.

There are a few counts of this clone. Its antigen is unidentified. The whole isolated RNA underwent reverse transcription, so sequencing captured expressed TCRB transcripts. Profiling relied on immunoSEQ multiplex PCR, and the TCRdb table lists in-frame clones only, not all of them. The sample includes 350,000 to 450,000 clones, roughly an eighth of them seen just once. V lost 0 bases and J lost 8; bases outside the gene matches: 12. Germline CDR1 and CDR2: ENHRY and SYGVKD. The CDR3 runs to 17 residues. The chain couples TRBV10-3 to TRBJ2-1; 8 nucleotides agree with TRBD2. The receptor was isolated from a young woman with type 1 diabetes. Sequencing was performed on naive CD4+ T cells from blood. The CDR3 protein is CAISESLGLALSDEQFF. The CDR3 DNA is TGTGCCATCAGTGAGTCGCTTGGACTAGCTTTGTCCGATGAGCAGTTCTTC.